Presented here are 30 T cell receptor beta chains from one specimen sequenced in a study of blood T cell repertoires in COVID-19. TCRdb's copy holds only in-frame clones and misses some; the assay was immunoSEQ multiplex PCR. The sample comprises approximately 470,000 clones, roughly 90% of which are singletons, and 0.65% to 0.9% rests with the top ten. Sequenced: PBMCs or T cells enriched from blood (not recorded which). The receptors come from a woman younger than 35 who had recovered from COVID-19.

J is TRBJ1-4 and V is TRBV7-9; TRBD1 matches at 10 bases. Germline CDR1 SEHNR, CDR2 FQNEAQ (reference sequence). This CDR3 region has 17 residues. V trimming: 0 bases; J trimming: 5 bases; junction bases outside the gene matches: 6. CDR3 in amino acids: CASSLAYGQGGNEKLFF. CDR3 in DNA: TGTGCCAGCAGCTTAGCCTATGGACAGGGGGGGAATGAAAAACTGTTTTTT.

The genes are TRBV2 and TRBJ1-2; D ambiguous. Germline V CDR1 and CDR2: SNHLY, FYNNEI. Trimming took off 6 bases at V and 6 bases at J, with 20 bases between the two ends. The CDR3 is 15 amino acids. The CDR3 reads CASRPTTSGGNGYTF. As DNA, the CDR3 is TGTGCCAGCAGACCGACTACCTCCGGAGGCAATGGCTACACCTTC.

This chain joins TRBV9 and TRBJ1-1, with 7 bases that match TRBD1. V shed 4 bases, J shed 4 bases, and the junction held 10 bases outside the gene matches. Germline lookup yields CDR1 SGDLS and CDR2 YYNGEE. The CDR3 has 15 residues. The CDR3 loop is CASSSRPGGFTEAFF. The CDR3 nucleotides are TGTGCCAGCAGCTCACGTCCAGGGGGGTTCACTGAAGCTTTCTTT.

This clone was seen only once. Other DNA sequences in this specimen translate into the identical CDR3. V and J are TRBV7-2 and TRBJ2-7; 7 bases match TRBD1. The ends lost 5 bases at V and 6 bases at J; junction bases unmatched: 10. In germline, CDR1 is SGHTA, CDR2 FQGNSA. CDR3 length: 14 amino acids. CDR3 coding DNA: TGTGCCAGCAGCCTATCGAGGGGGCAGGCCGAGCAGTACTTC. Its translation: CASSLSRGQAEQYF.

This chain connects TRBV24-1 to TRBJ2-3; D is uncertain. Germline assignment: CDR1 KGHDR and CDR2 SFDVKD. The CDR3 contains 12 residues. V lost 9 bases and J lost 3, with 9 bases in between. The CDR3 DNA is TGTGCCACCTCATCCCAAACAGATACGCAGTATTTT. This codes for CATSSQTDTQYF.

The chain uses TRBV3-1 (or the pseudogene TRBV3-2) and TRBJ1-2; D unclear. CDR1 and CDR2 (germline): LGHDT, YNNKEL (reference sequence). The CDR3 consists of 15 residues. The V end lost 1 base, the J end lost 4 bases, and 13 bases lay between the germline ends. The CDR3 is CASSQAIDPGYGYTF. For the CDR3, the DNA is TGTGCCAGCAGCCAAGCCATCGATCCGGGCTATGGCTACACCTTC.

The chain recombines TRBV7-2 with TRBJ1-2; possible D gene TRBD1, 6 bases. Germline CDR1 and CDR2: SGHTA and FQGNSA. Trimming shortened V by 1 base and J by 14 bases, and 17 bases separated the two germline ends. This CDR3 is 13 amino acids long. This chain's CDR3 is CASSLEGVGRVTF. CDR3 in DNA: TGTGCCAGCAGCTTAGAGGGGGTGGGACGGGTGACCTTC.

The chain uses TRBV5-1 and TRBJ2-2; D is possibly TRBD1 (5 bases). Germline CDR1 SGHRS, CDR2 YFSETQ. The CDR3 totals 14 residues. Trimming shortened V by 0 bases and J by 7 bases, and 10 bases separated the two germline ends. CDR3 bases: TGCGCCAGCAGCTTGGAAAAGGGGTACGGGGAGCTGTTTTTT. It translates to CASSLEKGYGELFF.

The CDR3 bases are TGTGCCAGCACAAAGACGGGACAGAAGCACGAGCAGTACTTC. The encoded protein is CASTKTGQKHEQYF. This sequence joins TRBV6-5 and TRBJ2-7; 7 nucleotides line up with TRBD1. The germline V gene encodes CDR1 MNHEY and CDR2 SVGAGI. Trimming removed 7 bases from V and 5 bases from J; junction bases left unmatched: 11. CDR3 length equals 14 residues.

V and J are TRBV6-5 and TRBJ1-5; 12 positions agree with TRBD1. The germline V gene has CDR1 MNHEY and CDR2 SVGAGI. V was clipped by 7 bases and J by 5 bases; unmatched bases: 6. CDR3 length equals 15 residues. CDR3 sequence: CASNPRDRGHQPQHF. The CDR3 DNA follows: TGTGCCAGCAACCCCCGGGACAGGGGGCATCAGCCCCAGCATTTT.

The sample holds a few counts of this clone. The V and J genes are TRBV15 and TRBJ1-5; D ambiguous. This CDR3 has 18 amino acids. CDR1 LNHNV and CDR2 YYDKDF come from the germline V gene (reference sequence). V lost 0 bases and J lost 1, with 16 bases in between. In DNA, the CDR3 is TGTGCCACCAGCAGAGATCGCTCCAGGACGGGGAGCAATCAGCCCCAGCATTTT. Translation: CATSRDRSRTGSNQPQHF.

V gene TRBV12-5 combines with J gene TRBJ1-1; TRBD1 aligns across 7 bases. V shed 4 bases and J 1 base; nucleotides not matched to a gene: 15. The length of the CDR3 is 18 residues. Per the germline V gene, CDR1 is LGHNT and CDR2 is FRNRAP. The CDR3, as DNA: TGTGCTAGTGGTTCGACCTCACAGGGGAGAGGTGGGAACACTGAAGCTTTCTTT. Translating gives CASGSTSQGRGGNTEAFF. The full variable domain, with the rest looked up from reference TRBV12-5 and TRBJ1-1, is DARVTQTPRHKVTEMGQEVTMRCQPILGHNTVFWYRQTMMQGLELLAYFRNRAPLDDSGMPKDRFSAEMPDATLATLKIQPSEPRDSAVYFCASGSTSQGRGGNTEAFFGQGTRLTVV.

This clone was observed a single time. The chain combines TRBV5-6 with TRBJ1-1, with 7 bases that match TRBD1. The CDR3 covers 14 residues. J lost 3 bases, V lost 2 bases, and 4 bases had no gene match. Germline CDR1 is SGHDT and CDR2 is YYEEEE. This CDR3 reads CASSFLQGYTEAFF. The CDR3 DNA sequence: TGTGCCAGCAGCTTTTTACAGGGGTACACTGAAGCTTTCTTT.

This rearrangement joins TRBV9 to TRBJ1-6; TRBD1 matches at 8 bases. CDR3 length equals 15 residues. The V gene end was trimmed by 4 bases and the J gene end by 7 bases; junction bases not matched to a gene: 7. The germline V gene encodes CDR1 SGDLS and CDR2 YYNGEE. The CDR3 coding sequence is TGTGCCAGCAGCCCACAGGGGGTCCTCAATTCACCCCTCCACTTT. It codes for CASSPQGVLNSPLHF.

This clone appeared a single time. This sequence joins TRBV19 and TRBJ1-2; 9 bases fit TRBD1. In germline, CDR1 is LNHDA, CDR2 SQIVND (reference sequence). V was pared by 5 bases and J by 3 bases, with 7 bases of the junction left unmatched. The length of the CDR3 is 15 residues. The CDR3 loop reads CASSSATGGYYGYTF. The CDR3 bases are TGTGCCAGTAGTTCCGCGACAGGGGGGTACTATGGCTACACCTTC.

This chain joins TRBV7-9 and TRBJ2-1, with a tentative D call TRBD2 (7 bases). Trimming removed 7 bases from V and 4 bases from J, with 17 bases in between. Germline V CDR1 and CDR2: SEHNR, FQNEAQ (reference sequence). This CDR3 is 15 amino acids long. The CDR3 DNA reads TGTGCCAGCATCACGGGGGGCCTACCGTACAATGAGCAGTTCTTC. It specifies CASITGGLPYNEQFF.

This clone was seen once. This chain links TRBV12-3 or TRBV12-4 with TRBJ2-1; tentatively, D is TRBD2 (6 bases). CDR3 size: 13 residues. Trimming stripped 5 bases from V and 11 bases from J, with 16 bases between. For the CDR3, the DNA is TGTGCCAGCAGTCCCGGAAAGCGGGCCCAGCAGTTCTTC. It translates to CASSPGKRAQQFF.

The chain joins TRBV27 to TRBJ1-1; tentative D call: TRBD1 (6 bases). Germline loops: CDR1 MNHEY, CDR2 SMNVEV (reference sequence). The CDR3 covers 14 residues. V gave up 5 bases and J gave up 0 bases, with 10 bases separating them. The DNA for the CDR3 is TGTGCCAGCAGTGGGAGGGGGTTGAACACTGAAGCTTTCTTT. Its protein is CASSGRGLNTEAFF.

On this clone itself: The junction departs from the called germline gene at one end, perhaps through a read error. This rearrangement joins TRBV7-7 to TRBJ2-3; no clear D gene. This CDR3 is 15 amino acids long. CDR1 is SSHAT, CDR2 FNYEAQ, per germline (reference sequence). CDR3 sequence reads: CASSLTRVTTDTQYF. CDR3 coding DNA: TGTGCTAGCAGCTTAACCCGGGTAACCACAGATACGCAGTATTTT.

Concerning this clone itself: This sample also contains other DNA sequences that code for the same CDR3. The V and J genes are TRBV7-2 and TRBJ1-4; 8 bases line up with TRBD1. The junction had 4 bases not matched to a gene; V was cut back by 5 bases and J by 5 bases. This CDR3 has 14 residues. The germline CDR1 and CDR2 sequences are SGHTA and FQGNSA. CDR3: CASSPDRGNEKLFF. In nucleotides, the CDR3 is TGTGCCAGCAGCCCCGACAGGGGAAATGAAAAACTGTTTTTT.

V usage is TRBV5-1 and J usage is TRBJ2-7, with D maybe TRBD2 (5 bases). From germline, CDR1 is SGHRS and CDR2 YFSETQ. V was pared by 1 base and J by 5 bases, with 7 bases between. The length of the CDR3 is 12 residues. The CDR3 protein is CASSLSGDEQYF. As DNA, the CDR3 is TGCGCCAGCAGCTTGTCCGGGGACGAGCAGTACTTC.

The CDR3 DNA is TGTGCCACCAGTGATCCCAGCGGGGGCGCCTACAATGAGCAGTTCTTC. Its translation: CATSDPSGGAYNEQFF. The chain recombines TRBV24-1 with TRBJ2-1; 8 bases are a match to TRBD2. Losses at the gene ends were 3 bases for V and 2 bases for J; bases not matched to a gene: 5. The CDR3 runs 16 residues. Looked up from germline, CDR1 is KGHDR and CDR2 is SFDVKD.

V and J are TRBV7-3 and TRBJ1-1, with 11 bases fitting TRBD1. Germline V gives CDR1 SGHTA, CDR2 FQGTGA. The CDR3 runs to 15 residues. The trim removed 5 bases at V and 8 bases at J, leaving 10 bases unmatched. CDR3 nucleotide sequence: TGTGCCAGCAGCGATCGGACAGGGGGCATCCGCGAAGCTTTCTTT. Its protein is CASSDRTGGIREAFF.

This chain connects TRBV28 to TRBJ1-2, with D unresolved. The germline V and J ends were trimmed by 6 bases and 3 bases, with 14 bases remaining between them. There are 14 residues in the CDR3. Germline values: CDR1 MDHEN, CDR2 SYDVKM. The CDR3 protein is CASRALEGHYGYTF. The CDR3 nucleotides read TGTGCCAGCAGGGCCCTCGAGGGCCACTATGGCTACACCTTC.

The gene calls are TRBV21-1 and TRBJ1-1; the D call of TRBD1 is as the table states it, not checked on the DNA. TRBV21-1 is labeled a pseudogene. The CDR3 runs to 12 residues. CDR3: CATLDRRTEAFF. In DNA, the CDR3 is TGTGCCACCCTAGACAGGCGCACTGAAGCTTTCTTT.

In regard to this clone: Other DNA sequences in this specimen translate into the identical CDR3. This chain connects TRBV24-1 to TRBJ2-5, with 9 bases matching TRBD1. CDR1 and CDR2 from the germline V gene are KGHDR and SFDVKD. V shed 3 bases, J shed 5 bases, and the junction held 6 bases outside the gene matches. The CDR3 is 15 residues long. The CDR3 coding sequence is TGTGCCACCAGTGATCCGACAGGGACAGGGGAGACCCAGTACTTC. This encodes CATSDPTGTGETQYF.

This sequence joins TRBV4-1 and TRBJ2-2; TRBD1 agrees at 10 bases. The CDR3 runs 18 residues. Germline CDR1 and CDR2: MGHRA and YSYEKL. With V trimmed by 1 base and J by 4 bases, 9 bases remained unmatched. The CDR3 spells CASSQGIARTGGTGELFF. In DNA, the CDR3 is TGCGCCAGCAGCCAAGGAATAGCGCGGACAGGGGGCACCGGGGAGCTGTTTTTT.

This rearrangement joins TRBV27 to TRBJ1-2; maybe TRBD1 (5 bases). V dropped 5 bases and J dropped 7 bases, with 20 bases sitting between them. This CDR3 spans 15 amino acids. The germline CDR1 and CDR2 sequences are MNHEY and SMNVEV (reference sequence). The CDR3 spells CASSPSRTGASGYTF. The CDR3 nucleotides read TGTGCCAGCAGTCCCTCCCGAACAGGTGCAAGTGGCTACACCTTC.

The gene calls are TRBV9 and TRBJ1-4; 7 nucleotides line up with TRBD1. The CDR3 is 15 amino acids. The V segment lost 0 bases and the J segment 3 bases; nucleotides outside the gene matches: 2. Germline-derived CDR1 and CDR2 are SGDLS and YYNGEE. The DNA of the CDR3 is TGTGCCAGCAGCGTAGTGGGACAGCCTAATGAAAAACTGTTTTTT. This codes for CASSVVGQPNEKLFF.

This clone appeared a single time. The rearrangement uses TRBV2 and TRBJ2-2, with TRBD1 matching 7 bases. CDR1 SNHLY and CDR2 FYNNEI come from the germline V gene. The CDR3 runs 15 residues. Trimming cost V 3 bases and J 4 bases; bases outside gene matches: 5. CDR3 loop: CASSERGLRTGELFF. In DNA, the CDR3 is TGTGCCAGCAGTGAGAGGGGGCTGCGCACCGGGGAGCTGTTTTTT.